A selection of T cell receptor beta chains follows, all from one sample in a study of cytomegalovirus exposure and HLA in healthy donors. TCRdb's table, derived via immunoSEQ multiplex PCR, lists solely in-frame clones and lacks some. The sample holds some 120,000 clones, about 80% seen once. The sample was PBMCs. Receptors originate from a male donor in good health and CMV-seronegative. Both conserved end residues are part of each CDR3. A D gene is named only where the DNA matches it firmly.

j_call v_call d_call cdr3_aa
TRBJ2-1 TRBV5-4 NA CASSFWGVARLAVADNEQFF
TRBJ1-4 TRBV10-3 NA CAISEGVRRNGEKLFF
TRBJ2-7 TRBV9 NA CASSVEGGALEQYF
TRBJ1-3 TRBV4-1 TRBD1 CASSQVGTGAGNTIYF
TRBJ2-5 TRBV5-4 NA CASSIGGRFGETQYF
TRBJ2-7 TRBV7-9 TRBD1 CSSSQDRVGEQYF
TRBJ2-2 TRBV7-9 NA CASSHRRTPVNTGELFF
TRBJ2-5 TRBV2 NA CASSYTGIQETQYF
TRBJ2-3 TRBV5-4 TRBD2 CASSSRVLAGEDTQYF
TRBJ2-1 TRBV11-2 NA CASSLGQRNEQFF
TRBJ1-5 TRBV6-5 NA CASKTTGVANMPQHF
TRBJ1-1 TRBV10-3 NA CAIRQGLNTEAFF
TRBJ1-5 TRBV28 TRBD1 CASSLPTGGGNQPQHF
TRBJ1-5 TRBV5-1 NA CASSLGSGDYAGGQHF
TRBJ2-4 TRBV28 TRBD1 CASTSGGVQSNSQYF
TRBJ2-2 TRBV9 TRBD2 CASSPGLAGTGELFF
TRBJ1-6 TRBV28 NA CASSLGLSNSPLHF
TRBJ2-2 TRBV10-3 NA CAISEGAVTGELFF
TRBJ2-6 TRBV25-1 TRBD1 CASSRDRASGANGLTF
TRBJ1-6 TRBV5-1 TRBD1 CASSSGTEVSPLHF
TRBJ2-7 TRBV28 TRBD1 CASSAGTGDEQYF
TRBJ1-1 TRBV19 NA CASSIDHLGDTEAFF
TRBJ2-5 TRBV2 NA CASSGGQQETQYF
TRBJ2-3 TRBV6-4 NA CASSEATGDTDTQYF
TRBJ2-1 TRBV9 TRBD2 CASSVGVAGAHEQFF
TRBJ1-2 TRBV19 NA CASSITTDTNYGYTF
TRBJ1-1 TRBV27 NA CASSPMGQNTEAFF
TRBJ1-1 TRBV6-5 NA CASSLDTRRTEAFF
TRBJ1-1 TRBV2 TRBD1 CASSWGTGVAEAFF
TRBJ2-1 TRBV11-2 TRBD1 CASSLRTGKIYNEQFF
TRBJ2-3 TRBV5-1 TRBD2 CASSLASGRPSTDTQYF
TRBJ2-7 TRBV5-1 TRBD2 CASSLEPRGVVSYEQYF
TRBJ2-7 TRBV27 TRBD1 CASSLRTGGPYEQYF
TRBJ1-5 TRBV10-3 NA CAISEAQGNQPQHF
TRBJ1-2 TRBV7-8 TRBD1 CAGSPRSMGQGYHGYTF
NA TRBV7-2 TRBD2 CASSSRAGGYEQYF
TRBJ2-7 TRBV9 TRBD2 CASSFSGGGGEQYF
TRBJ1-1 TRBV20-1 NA CSVAYTEAFF
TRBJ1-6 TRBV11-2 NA CASSEMINSPLHF
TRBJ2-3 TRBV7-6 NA CASSLGAAGGTDTQYF
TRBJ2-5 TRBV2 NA CASSPQETQYF
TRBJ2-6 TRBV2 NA CASSETDSGANGLTF
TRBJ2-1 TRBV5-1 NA CASSLSGRTYNEQFF
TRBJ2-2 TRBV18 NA CASSPGRGFTTGELFF
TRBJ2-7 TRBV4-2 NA CASSQQTTAYERYF
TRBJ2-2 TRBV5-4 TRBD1 CASSFDRGDTGELFF
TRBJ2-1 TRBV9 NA CASSVAGLSYNEQFF
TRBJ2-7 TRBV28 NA CASSYVIGQGGAYEQYF
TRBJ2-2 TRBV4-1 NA CASQVGRGNTGELFF
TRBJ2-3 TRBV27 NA CASSLTRVTDTQYF
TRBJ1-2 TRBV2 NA CASPDRSYTF
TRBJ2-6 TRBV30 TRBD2 CAWRTGGANGLTF
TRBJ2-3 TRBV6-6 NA CASKEGANTQYF
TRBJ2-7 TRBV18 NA CASWEPAYSYEQYF
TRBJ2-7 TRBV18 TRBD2 CASSIGLAEFEQYF
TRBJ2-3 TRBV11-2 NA CASSLRGAGPDTQYF
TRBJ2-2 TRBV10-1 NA CASRPGLDTGELFF
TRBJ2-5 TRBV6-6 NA CASSSQRGGGETQYF
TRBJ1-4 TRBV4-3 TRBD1 CASSQDRGRGEKLFF
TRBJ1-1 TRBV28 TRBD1 CASSGLGQGNTEAFF